Listed below are T cell receptor beta chains from one sample, sequenced in a study of CD8+CD57+ T cells in acquired aplastic anemia. TCRdb re-derived calls from the reads in MiXCR, one entry per CDR3 protein. Found here are some 190,000 distinct CDR3 sequences, around half of them singletons; the top ten hold more than 15%. The sample taken for sequencing was sorted CD4+, CD8+, or CD8+CD57+ T cells (not recorded which) from PBMCs. These receptor sequences come from a human donor in good health, serving as a control. Both conserved end residues are part of each CDR3. D genes are given only for firm matches. Only part of the rows carry a size: once, few, many, or a class if the clone is expanded.

>TRBV19|TRBD1|many|TRBJ1-3
CASGGQGNGGNTIYF
TGTGCCAGTGGAGGACAGGGTAATGGTGGAAACACCATATATTTT
>TRBV20-1|-|-|TRBJ2-7
CSAARQADLYEQYF
TGCAGTGCAGCTAGACAGGCGGACCTCTACGAGCAGTACTTC
>TRBV7-3|-|-|TRBJ2-1
CASSPGNEQFF
TGTGCCAGCAGCCCCGGGAATGAGCAGTTCTTC
>TRBV4-3|-|-|TRBJ1-2
CASSQAYTTNYGCTF
TGCGCCAGCAGCCAAGCATATACAACTAACTATGGCTGCACCTTC
>TRBV4-1|TRBD2|-|TRBJ2-2
CASSFRGRDTGELFF
TGCGCCAGCAGCTTCCGGGGGAGGGACACCGGGGAGCTGTTTTTT
>TRBV20-1|-|-|TRBJ1-3
CSARATVGNTIYF
TGCAGTGCTAGAGCAACCGTTGGAAACACCATATATTTT
>TRBV7-2|-|many|TRBJ1-2
CASSLQGLDYGYTF
TGTGCCAGCAGCTTACAGGGGTTGGATTATGGCTACACCTTC
>TRBV6-2/TRBV6-3|TRBD2|-|TRBJ2-2
CASSGTSGGSETGELFF
TGTGCCAGCAGCGGGACTAGCGGGGGCAGCGAAACCGGGGAGCTGTTTTTT
>TRBV11-2|-|-|TRBJ2-2
CASSARDPKELFF
TGTGCCAGCAGCGCGAGGGATCCCAAGGAGCTGTTTTTT
>TRBV15|TRBD1|-|TRBJ2-7
CATRGTGAYEQYF
TGTGCCACCAGGGGGACAGGGGCCTACGAGCAGTACTTC
>TRBV20-1|-|-|TRBJ2-7
CSARLEGGLNEQYF
TGCAGTGCCAGACTCGAGGGGGGACTGAACGAGCAGTACTTC
>TRBV30|-|many|TRBJ1-2
CAWGHQGGYTF
TGTGCCTGGGGGCACCAGGGCGGCTACACCTTC
>TRBV7-8|TRBD2|many|TRBJ2-3
CASSLEGGGNTQYF
TGTGCCAGCAGCTTAGAGGGCGGGGGAAATACGCAGTATTTT
>TRBV6-2/TRBV6-3|TRBD2|many|TRBJ2-7
CASSYSGGGSYEQYF
TGTGCCAGCAGTTACTCGGGGGGGGGCTCCTACGAGCAGTACTTC
>TRBV5-1|-|-|TRBJ1-1
CASSFRGRTNTEAFF
TGCGCCAGCAGCTTTAGGGGTCGAACGAACACTGAAGCTTTCTTT
>TRBV15|-|-|TRBJ1-5
CATSSSVQRQPQHF
TGTGCCACCAGCAGTTCGGTCCAGCGGCAGCCCCAGCATTTT
>TRBV19|-|-|TRBJ2-1
CASSPPDGGEQFF
TGTGCCAGCTCACCACCGGATGGGGGGGAGCAGTTCTTC
>TRBV19|-|-|TRBJ2-7
CASSISWGWGSYEQYF
TGTGCCAGTAGTATATCCTGGGGATGGGGCAGCTACGAGCAGTACTTC
>TRBV2|TRBD1|-|TRBJ1-1
CASSVTGVNTEAFF
TGTGCCAGCAGTGTGACAGGGGTGAACACTGAAGCTTTCTTT
>TRBV5-1|TRBD2|-|TRBJ2-7
CASSLGSSGGSYEQYF
TGCGCCAGCAGCTTGGGTAGTAGCGGGGGATCCTACGAGCAGTACTTC
>TRBV7-6|TRBD2|-|TRBJ2-3
CASSRGLAGGTADTQYF
TGTGCCAGCAGCAGGGGACTAGCGGGGGGGACCGCAGATACGCAGTATTTT
>TRBV20-1|TRBD2|-|TRBJ2-1
CSARNSRGGRLEQFF
TGCAGTGCTAGGAACTCGCGGGGGGGCCGGCTTGAGCAGTTCTTC
>TRBV19|TRBD1|-|TRBJ1-1
CASSDRGHEDTEAFF
TGTGCCAGTAGTGACAGGGGGCATGAGGACACTGAAGCTTTCTTT
>TRBV20-1|-|-|TRBJ1-6
CSAPHPPLLHSPLHF
TGCAGTGCTCCCCACCCCCCCCTCCTCCATTCACCCCTCCACTTT
>TRBV25-1|-|-|TRBJ2-7
CASSGATGSYEQYF
TGTGCCAGCAGTGGAGCGACAGGTTCCTACGAGCAGTACTTC
>TRBV29-1|TRBD2|few|TRBJ2-5
CSVDPSGRRVTQYF
TGCAGCGTTGACCCTAGCGGGAGAAGGGTGACCCAGTACTTC
>TRBV7-9|TRBD1|-|TRBJ2-1
CASSLQWGQDNEQLF
TGTGCCAGCAGCCTACAGTGGGGACAGGACAATGAGCAGCTCTTC
>TRBV7-2|TRBD1|-|TRBJ2-5
CASSWAGQGSGETQYF
TGTGCCAGCAGCTGGGCGGGACAGGGGTCGGGGGAGACCCAGTACTTC
>TRBV14|TRBD2|-|TRBJ2-7
CASRPGTSGTKQYF
TGTGCCAGCAGACCCGGGACTAGCGGTACGAAGCAGTACTTC
>TRBV6-6|-|-|TRBJ2-2
CASTPGDRNTGELFF
TGTGCCAGCACCCCGGGGGACAGGAACACCGGGGAGCTGTTTTTT
>TRBV29-1|TRBD1|-|TRBJ2-7
CSVAGQAPYEQYF
TGCAGCGTTGCCGGACAGGCGCCCTACGAGCAGTACTTC
>TRBV7-4|-|-|TRBJ2-2
CASSLTINTGELFF
TGTGCCAGCAGCTTGACAATTAACACCGGGGAGCTGTTTTTT
>TRBV19|-|many|TRBJ2-7
CASSRTAPGAYEQYF
TGTGCCAGTAGCAGGACAGCCCCCGGAGCCTACGAGCAGTACTTC